The entry below describes one TCR beta chain. As yet, its antigen is unknown. Germline lookup yields CDR1 LGHNT and CDR2 FRNRAP. The CDR3 is 14 residues long. Investigators pulled total RNA out of whole blood and did not sort T cells. This sample is part of a study of monozygotic twins with inflammatory bowel disease. Study results and limitations: By inverse Simpson index, TCRbeta diversity was lower in IBD patients than in healthy co-twins. Patient-to-patient differences in immunosuppressive treatment may have added variability to the repertoires.

Following a re-call of the 5' RACE reads, TCRdb has one entry per CDR3 protein and lacks DNA. Its clone listing holds around 370,000 distinct CDR3 sequences. The sequenced material came from blood. The sequence was obtained from a human donor with ulcerative colitis or Crohn's disease, or a healthy co-twin of an affected twin (not recorded which). The V call is TRBV12-5, the J call TRBJ2-1; no DNA is available, so the TRBD1 call from TCRdb remains unchecked. The CDR3 here is CASGKDRAHNEQFF.